Shown below are 32 T cell receptor beta chains from a single sample sequenced in a study of T cell repertoires in cytomegalovirus infection. TCRdb independently ran MiXCR on the reads; one entry per CDR3 protein. This sample has over 95,000 distinct CDR3 sequences, with 30% found just once. Antigen specificity for these receptors is unknown. The input for sequencing was CD8+ T cells from cultured PBMCs, taken from culture after CMV antigen stimulation. Every receptor here comes from a human donor in good health (CMV status not recorded). Some clones in this sample may be carry-over from other donors' samples.

The rearrangement uses TRBV11-2 and TRBJ2-3; D perhaps matches TRBD1 (6 bases). V was cut by 3 bases and J by 6 bases, with 10 bases left in between. The germline V gene has CDR1 SGHAT and CDR2 FQNNGV. The CDR3 has 13 residues. Here the CDR3 reads CASSLLRGDTQYF. DNA of the CDR3: TGTGCCAGCAGCTTGTTAAGGGGGGATACGCAGTATTTT.

The sample holds a few counts of this clonotype. V gene TRBV29-1 combines with J gene TRBJ1-3; D is unclear. V lost 3 bases and J lost 4, with 4 bases in between. The CDR3 sequence is 11 residues long. The V gene's germline CDR1 is SQVTM and CDR2 ANQGSEA. The CDR3 region is CSVDFGNTIYF. In nucleotides, the CDR3 is TGCAGCGTTGATTTCGGAAACACCATATATTTT.

This chain connects TRBV13 to TRBJ2-1; the D gene is possibly TRBD1 (6 bases). The CDR3 is 15 amino acids. Trimming pared 5 bases from V and 3 bases from J, leaving 14 bases between. Germline values: CDR1 PRHDT, CDR2 FYEKMQ (reference sequence). The CDR3 reads CASSRKQGIYNEQFF. The CDR3, as DNA: TGTGCCAGCAGCCGCAAGCAGGGGATCTACAATGAGCAGTTCTTC.

This clonotype came up a few times. The chain recombines TRBV29-1 with TRBJ2-7; D may be TRBD1 (6 bases). The V gene lost 3 bases and the J gene lost 0 bases, with 12 bases spanning the gap. This CDR3 is built from 14 residues. Germline lookup yields CDR1 SQVTM and CDR2 ANQGSEA. The DNA of the CDR3 is TGCAGCGTTGAGGACAGAGAAAACTCCTACGAGCAGTACTTC. Translated, it gives CSVEDRENSYEQYF.

V usage is TRBV6-5 and J usage is TRBJ1-1, with D possibly matching TRBD1 (5 bases). Germline CDR1 MNHEY, CDR2 SVGAGI. The V end was cut by 1 base, the J end by 8 bases, with 14 bases between. The CDR3 is made up of 14 amino acids. The CDR3 loop is CASSYLPWDDEAFF. CDR3 bases: TGTGCCAGCAGTTACTTACCGTGGGACGACGAAGCTTTCTTT.

V is TRBV20-1 and J is TRBJ2-1; D may be TRBD2 (7 bases). Deletions cut 4 bases from V and 4 bases from J, with 17 bases between. The CDR3 spans 15 residues. Germline V gives CDR1 DFQATT, CDR2 SNEGSKA (reference sequence). DNA of the CDR3: TGCAGTGCTACTGGGGGCTTACTAGCGTACAATGAGCAGTTCTTC. It yields the protein CSATGGLLAYNEQFF.

The genes are TRBV12-3 or TRBV12-4 and TRBJ1-2, with unresolved D. The V end lost 6 bases, the J end lost 5 bases, and 19 bases lay between the germline ends. This CDR3 contains 15 residues. In DNA form, the CDR3 reads TGTGCCAGCAGCCGGGTCGTCCTGAGTGGTTATGGCTACACCTTC. It specifies CASSRVVLSGYGYTF.

This clonotype was counted a few times. The CDR3 reads CASSYPQEGATRNTEAFF. As DNA, the CDR3 is TGTGCCAGCAGTTACCCCCAAGAAGGGGCCACCAGAAACACTGAAGCTTTCTTT. The chain links TRBV6-2 or TRBV6-3 to TRBJ1-1, with D possibly matching TRBD1 (5 bases). From germline, CDR1 is MNHEY and CDR2 SVGEGT. The CDR3 covers 18 residues. V lost 2 bases and J lost 2, with 21 bases in between.

This clonotype was counted at least ten times. The gene calls are TRBV6-5 and TRBJ1-2; 7 bases line up with TRBD1. Germline V gene sequence: CDR1 MNHEY, CDR2 SVGAGI. V lost 0 bases and J lost 0; bases outside the gene matches: 7. This CDR3 has 17 amino acids. The CDR3 sequence: CASSYSLTRGANYGYTF. For the CDR3, the DNA is TGTGCCAGCAGTTACTCCCTTACCAGGGGGGCTAACTATGGCTACACCTTC.

J is TRBJ2-5 and V is TRBV6-2 or TRBV6-3; TRBD1 matches 9 bases. The CDR3 is 12 amino acids. The germline V gene encodes CDR1 MNHEY and CDR2 SVGEGT. After removal of 11 bases from V and 4 bases from J, the junction contained 5 bases not matched to a gene. The CDR3 bases are TGTGCCGTAACAGGGGGCCGAGAGACCCAGTACTTC. It yields the protein CAVTGGRETQYF.

This clonotype appeared a single time. CDR3 sequence reads: CASSRGWGDNEQFF. In nucleotides, the CDR3 is TGCGCCAGCAGCAGGGGATGGGGCGACAATGAGCAGTTCTTC. The chain combines TRBV4-1 with TRBJ2-1; the D gene is possibly TRBD1 (5 bases). The CDR3 loop spans 14 amino acids. Germline V gene sequence: CDR1 MGHRA, CDR2 YSYEKL. V lost 5 bases to trimming and J lost 5 bases, with 13 bases between them.

V is TRBV4-2 and J is TRBJ2-2; 9 bases align to TRBD1. Unmatched junction bases numbered 12, after V lost 4 bases and J lost 6 bases. The CDR3 is made up of 17 amino acids. CDR1 and CDR2 from the germline V gene are LGHNA and YNFKEQ. Here the CDR3 reads CASSLQKGQGLSGELFF. CDR3 nucleotides: TGTGCCAGCAGCCTCCAAAAAGGACAGGGGCTTTCCGGGGAGCTGTTTTTT.

In its sample, this clonotype was seen many times. The genes are TRBV7-3 and TRBJ2-5, with TRBD2 as a possible D gene (6 bases). V was shortened by 4 bases and J by 5 bases, with 14 bases between the two germline ends. There are 14 residues in the CDR3. Germline CDR1 and CDR2: SGHTA and FQGTGA. In DNA, the CDR3 is TGTGCCAGCAGCTCAGGAGGGGCGGGGGAGACCCAGTACTTC. This sequence encodes CASSSGGAGETQYF.

This clonotype was seen a few times. The V call is TRBV6-2 or TRBV6-3, the J call TRBJ1-5, with TRBD1 matching over 8 bases. Germline V gives CDR1 MNHEY, CDR2 SVGEGT. The CDR3 loop spans 14 amino acids. After removal of 6 bases from V and 4 bases from J, the junction contained 5 bases not matched to a gene. The CDR3 loop is CASRTGTGNQPQHF. DNA for the CDR3: TGTGCCAGCAGAACCGGGACAGGTAATCAGCCCCAGCATTTT.

The genes are TRBV7-6 and TRBJ1-5; 7 bases match TRBD1. The J segment lost 4 bases and the V segment lost 2 bases, leaving 5 bases of the junction unmatched. Germline V gene lookup returns CDR1 SGHVS and CDR2 FNYEAQ. The CDR3 consists of 15 residues. In DNA, the CDR3 is TGTGCCAGCAGCTTATGTAGGGGGCTAAATCAGCCCCAGCATTTT. Its protein is CASSLCRGLNQPQHF.

This clonotype turned up a few times. The chain recombines TRBV6-2 or TRBV6-3 with TRBJ2-7; the D gene is possibly TRBD1 (6 bases). The CDR3 consists of 13 residues. The germline V gene encodes CDR1 MNHEY and CDR2 SVGEGT. V lost 6 bases and J lost 4, with 13 bases in between. CDR3 nucleotides: TGTGCCAGCAGCTTCATACAGGGTTACGAGCAGTACTTC. Encoded protein: CASSFIQGYEQYF.

V gene TRBV4-1 combines with J gene TRBJ1-6, with a weak D call TRBD1 (5 bases). With 0 bases removed from V and 8 bases from J, the gap between germline ends came to 14 bases. CDR1 is MGHRA and CDR2 is YSYEKL in the germline V gene. The CDR3 is 16 residues long. The CDR3 DNA follows: TGCGCCAGCAGCCAAGATCAAGGCAGGGTTTATTCACCCCTCCACTTT. As protein: CASSQDQGRVYSPLHF.

This chain links TRBV11-1 with TRBJ2-1; 10 bases align to TRBD1. Germline trimming cut 1 base from V and 7 bases from J; bases unmatched to any gene: 4. Germline V gene data show CDR1 as SGHAT and CDR2 as FQDESV (reference sequence). The CDR3 covers 15 residues. The CDR3 DNA is TGTGCCAGCAGCTTAGGACAGGGGGCATCGAATGAGCAGTTCTTC. Protein sequence: CASSLGQGASNEQFF.

There are many counts of this clonotype. The chain combines TRBV6-1 with TRBJ1-6; maybe TRBD1 (5 bases). V lost 6 bases and J 2 bases, leaving 14 bases between the germline ends. This CDR3 has 16 amino acids. CDR1 MNHNS and CDR2 SASEGT come from the germline V gene. CDR3 DNA: TGTGCCAGCAGCCCCGGCGGGGGGACCTATAATTCACCCCTCCACTTT. It is translated as CASSPGGGTYNSPLHF.

This chain connects TRBV4-3 to TRBJ1-1; 7 bases align to TRBD1. This CDR3 is 13 amino acids long. Trimming removed 1 base from V and 8 bases from J; junction bases left unmatched: 4. Per germline, CDR1 LGHNA and CDR2 YSLEER. CDR3 region: CASSQVGQKEAFF. Written as DNA, the CDR3 is TGCGCCAGCAGCCAAGTGGGACAGAAGGAAGCTTTCTTT.

Concerning this clonotype itself: One junction end disagrees with the germline gene, perhaps due to a read error. The V and J genes are TRBV7-4 and TRBJ1-1; D might be TRBD1 (6 bases). In germline, CDR1 is SGHVT, CDR2 SQSDAQ. The CDR3 is 13 residues long. The CDR3 sequence is CASSLGGHTGAFF. CDR3 in DNA: TGTGCCAGCAGCTTAGGGGGGCACACTGGAGCTTTCTTT.

The chain recombines TRBV2 with TRBJ1-2; D perhaps matches TRBD1 (6 bases). The CDR3 length is 13 residues. V gave up 7 bases and J gave up 6 bases, with 15 bases separating them. In germline, CDR1 is SNHLY, CDR2 FYNNEI. The CDR3 loop is CASNSGELHGYTF. CDR3 coding DNA: TGTGCCAGCAACTCAGGGGAACTCCATGGCTACACCTTC.

V gene TRBV7-4 combines with J gene TRBJ2-7; TRBD2 matches 9 bases. The length of the CDR3 is 12 residues. The V gene end was trimmed by 5 bases and the J gene end by 6 bases; junction bases not matched to a gene: 2. Germline V gene data show CDR1 as SGHVT and CDR2 as SQSDAQ. CDR3 region: CASSQAGGEQYF. In nucleotides, the CDR3 is TGTGCCAGCAGCCAAGCGGGAGGCGAGCAGTACTTC.

V usage is TRBV28 and J usage is TRBJ2-1; 9 bases map to TRBD2. Germline V lookup: CDR1 MDHEN, CDR2 SYDVKM. The ends lost 5 bases at V and 8 bases at J; junction bases unmatched: 10. CDR3 size: 15 residues. CDR3 sequence (DNA): TGTGCCAGCAGTACTGTGGCGGGGGGGCCGGATGAGCAGTTCTTC. This sequence encodes CASSTVAGGPDEQFF.

This clonotype was seen a few times. The DNA of the CDR3 is TGTGCCATCAGTGAGGGACTGGGACTAGGCGTGGATGAGCAGTTCTTC. Translating it yields CAISEGLGLGVDEQFF. The genes are TRBV10-3 and TRBJ2-1; 8 bases fit TRBD2. The CDR3 is 16 amino acids. Trimming at V came to 2 bases and at J to 8 bases, leaving 11 bases not matched to a gene. Germline V gene data show CDR1 as ENHRY and CDR2 as SYGVKD.

In this sample, this clonotype turned up a few times. The V gene is TRBV19, the J gene TRBJ2-1, with 7 bases aligning to TRBD2. This CDR3 has 16 amino acids. The germline gives CDR1 LNHDA, CDR2 SQIVND (reference sequence). V trimming: 6 bases; J trimming: 4 bases; junction bases outside the gene matches: 12. The CDR3 DNA is TGTGCCAGTAGCTTCATTCCTAGCGGAAAATACAATGAGCAGTTCTTC. Translated: CASSFIPSGKYNEQFF. The full variable domain, completed using reference TRBV19 and TRBJ2-1, is DGGITQSPKYLFRKEGQNVTLSCEQNLNHDAMYWYRQDPGQGLRLIYYSQIVNDFQKGDIAEGYSVSREKKESFPLTVTSAQKNPTAFYLCASSFIPSGKYNEQFFGPGTRLTVL.

This clonotype was seen just once. The chain couples TRBV6-6 to TRBJ2-7, with unresolved D. The V end was cut by 2 bases, the J end by 2 bases, with 7 bases between. Germline-derived CDR1 and CDR2 are MNHNY and SVGAGI (reference sequence). This CDR3 has 13 amino acids. DNA of the CDR3: TGTGCCAGCAGTTACCCGACGGCCTACGAGCAGTACTTC. Translation: CASSYPTAYEQYF.

This clonotype was counted between two and nine times. The V gene is TRBV6-2 or TRBV6-3, the J gene TRBJ1-6; D gene ambiguous. This CDR3 comprises 14 residues. V dropped 0 bases and J dropped 10 bases, with 10 bases sitting between them. CDR1 is MNHEY, CDR2 SVGEGT, per germline. The CDR3 nucleotides read TGTGCCAGCAGTTACTCGACCTTGGGATCACCCCTCCACTTT. Translated, it gives CASSYSTLGSPLHF.

This clonotype was detected many times. This rearrangement joins TRBV28 to TRBJ1-1; D call uncertain. This CDR3 spans 12 amino acids. V lost 1 base and J 7 bases, leaving 7 bases between the germline ends. Germline assignment: CDR1 MDHEN and CDR2 SYDVKM. The CDR3, as DNA: TGTGCCAGCAGTTTATTAAGGATTGAAGCTTTCTTT. Protein: CASSLLRIEAFF.

This sequence joins TRBV24-1 and TRBJ2-1, with D tentatively TRBD2 (5 bases). CDR1 and CDR2 from the germline V gene are KGHDR and SFDVKD. The CDR3 sequence is 14 residues long. V was shortened by 3 bases and J by 12 bases, with 17 bases between the two germline ends. The CDR3: CATSDARTVSAQFF. CDR3 DNA sequence: TGTGCCACCAGTGATGCCCGGACGGTTAGCGCGCAGTTCTTC.

J is TRBJ2-2 and V is TRBV4-1; D perhaps matches TRBD2 (5 bases). The CDR3 loop spans 14 amino acids. Germline CDR1 and CDR2: MGHRA and YSYEKL. V was shortened by 1 base and J by 7 bases, with 10 bases between the two germline ends. CDR3 sequence (DNA): TGCGCCAGCAGCCAAGTAGTAGGGAGCGGGGAGCTGTTTTTT. This encodes CASSQVVGSGELFF.

This clonotype was counted only a few times. The rearrangement uses TRBV7-9 and TRBJ2-1; TRBD1 aligns across 8 bases. V was pared by 5 bases and J by 4 bases, with 19 bases of the junction left unmatched. Germline CDR1 and CDR2: SEHNR and FQNEAQ (reference sequence). CDR3 length: 19 amino acids. Here the CDR3 reads CASSTRGQASPLYYNEQFF. The DNA of the CDR3 is TGTGCCAGCAGCACCAGGGGACAGGCGTCGCCCTTATATTACAATGAGCAGTTCTTC.